The entry below gives a single T cell receptor (beta chain) sequence along with its context. The antigen is undetermined. The data were obtained in a study of T cell responses to AZD1222 COVID-19 vaccine. Overall study: Second-dose groups at about 4 or about 12 weeks were pooled.

Study results and caveats: Repertoires were obtained solely post-peak T cell response. Donors were chiefly white British, with a greater number of females, and clonal diversity was perhaps underestimated. Baseline testing showed seropositivity in only five or six AZD1222 recipients.

Profiled with immunoSEQ multiplex PCR; TCRdb holds only in-frame clones, not every one. The data show about 190,000 clones, with roughly 93% seen just once and about 9.3% held by the top ten. The germline V gene has CDR1 SGHDT and CDR2 YYEEEE. V lost 5 bases to trimming and J lost 2 bases, with 13 bases between them. There are 15 residues in the CDR3. The chain carries TRBV5-6 and TRBJ2-2; D unresolved. The sample in question was peripheral blood, obtained on day 0 of AZD1222 vaccination. This TCR was recovered from an adult in good health. DNA for the CDR3: TGTGCCAGCAGTCCCTTAAACCCCAACACCGGGGAGCTGTTTTTT. Its translation is CASSPLNPNTGELFF.